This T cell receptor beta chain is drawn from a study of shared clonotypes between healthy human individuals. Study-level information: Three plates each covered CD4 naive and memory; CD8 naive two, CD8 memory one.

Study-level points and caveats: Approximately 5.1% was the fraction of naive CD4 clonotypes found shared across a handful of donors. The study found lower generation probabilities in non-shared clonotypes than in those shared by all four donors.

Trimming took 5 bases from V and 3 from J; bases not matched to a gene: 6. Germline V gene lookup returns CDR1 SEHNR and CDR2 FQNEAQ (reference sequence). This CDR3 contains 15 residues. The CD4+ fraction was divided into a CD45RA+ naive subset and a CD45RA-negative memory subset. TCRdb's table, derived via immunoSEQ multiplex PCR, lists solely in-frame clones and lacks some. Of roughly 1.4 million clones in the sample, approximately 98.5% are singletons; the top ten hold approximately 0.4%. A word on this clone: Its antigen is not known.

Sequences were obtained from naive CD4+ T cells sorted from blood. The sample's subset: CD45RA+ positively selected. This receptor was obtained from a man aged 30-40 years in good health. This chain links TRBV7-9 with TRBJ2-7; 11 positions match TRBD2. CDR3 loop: CASSLTSGSSYEQYF. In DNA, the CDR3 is TGTGCCAGCAGCCTAACTAGCGGGAGTAGCTACGAGCAGTACTTC.